This entry concerns a single TCR beta chain. Its specificity is not known. This specimen belongs to a study of cytotoxic CD8 clonotypes in ibrutinib-treated CLL. Background on the study: A mean of around 260,000 productive templates and over 85,000 productive rearrangements was obtained per sample. The study, taken as a whole, reports: Upon ibrutinib response clonality rose, and upon progression it fell back toward baseline.

The method was immunoSEQ multiplex PCR; TCRdb's version includes in-frame clones alone and lacks a portion of them. The sample gives 9,500 to 15,000 clones, around 62% of which show up once; 25% is in the top ten. Germline trimming cut 4 bases from V and 2 bases from J; bases unmatched to any gene: 6. The length of the CDR3 is 14 residues. Germline CDR1 and CDR2: SGHTS and YDEGEE. Specimen: PBMCs, collected before ibrutinib treatment. The receptor was isolated from a human donor with chronic lymphocytic leukemia. The chain recombines TRBV5-8 with TRBJ2-7, with 7 bases that match TRBD1. CDR3 coding DNA: TGTGCCAGCAGCCTAGGACAGGAGGCCTACGAGCAGTACTTC. The encoded protein is CASSLGQEAYEQYF.